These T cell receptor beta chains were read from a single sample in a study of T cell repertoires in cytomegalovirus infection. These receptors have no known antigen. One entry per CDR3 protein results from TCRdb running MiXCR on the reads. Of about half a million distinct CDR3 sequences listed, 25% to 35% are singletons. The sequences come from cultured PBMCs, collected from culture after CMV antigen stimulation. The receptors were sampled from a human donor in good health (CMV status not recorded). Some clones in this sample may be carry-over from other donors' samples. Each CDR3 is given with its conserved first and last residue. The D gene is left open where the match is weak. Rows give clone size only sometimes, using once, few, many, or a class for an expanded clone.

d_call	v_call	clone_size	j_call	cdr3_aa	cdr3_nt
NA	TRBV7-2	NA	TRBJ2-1	CASSPRLDEQFF	TGTGCCAGCAGCCCGCGACTAGATGAGCAGTTCTTC
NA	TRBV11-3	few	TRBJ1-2	CASSHTLNYGYTF	TGTGCCAGCAGCCATACCCTGAACTATGGCTACACCTTC
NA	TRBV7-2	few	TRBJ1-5	CASSLAESAQHF	TGTGCCAGCAGCTTAGCCGAGAGCGCCCAGCATTTT
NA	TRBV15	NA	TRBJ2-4	CATSRDRARLEYF	TGTGCCACCAGCAGAGACCGCGCTAGGTTGGAGTACTTC
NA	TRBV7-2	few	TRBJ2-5	CASSLNFNGATQYF	TGTGCCAGCAGCTTAAATTTCAACGGGGCGACCCAGTACTTC
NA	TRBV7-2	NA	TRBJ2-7	CASSFYFVGTYEQYF	TGTGCCAGCAGCTTCTACTTTGTGGGTACCTACGAGCAGTACTTC
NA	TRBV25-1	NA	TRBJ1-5	CASSMGLHQPQHF	TGTGCCAGCAGTATGGGGTTACATCAGCCCCAGCATTTT
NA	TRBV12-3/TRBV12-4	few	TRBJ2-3	CASRETGTGGDTQYF	TGTGCCAGCAGAGAAACCGGGACTGGAGGGGATACGCAGTATTTT
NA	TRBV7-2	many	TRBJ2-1	CASSIRNEQFF	TGTGCCAGCAGCATTAGGAATGAGCAGTTCTTC
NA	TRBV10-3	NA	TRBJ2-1	CAISESARSYNEQFF	TGTGCCATCAGTGAGTCGGCCAGGTCCTACAATGAGCAGTTCTTC
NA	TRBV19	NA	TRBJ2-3	CASRQTSTDTQYF	TGTGCCAGTAGGCAGACTAGCACAGATACGCAGTATTTT
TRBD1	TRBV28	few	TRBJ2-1	CASSTTGGTYNEQFF	TGTGCCAGCAGTACGACAGGGGGAACCTACAATGAGCAGTTCTTC
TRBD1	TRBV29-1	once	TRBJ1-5	CSVDAGGDQPQHF	TGCAGCGTTGATGCAGGGGGCGATCAGCCCCAGCATTTT
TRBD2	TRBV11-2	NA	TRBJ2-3	CASSPRASGSTDTQYF	TGTGCCAGCAGCCCGCGGGCTAGCGGAAGCACAGATACGCAGTATTTT
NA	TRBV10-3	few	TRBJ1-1	CATGEGLIRSPYTEAFF	TGTGCCACGGGGGAAGGACTCATTAGATCCCCTTACACTGAAGCTTTCTTT